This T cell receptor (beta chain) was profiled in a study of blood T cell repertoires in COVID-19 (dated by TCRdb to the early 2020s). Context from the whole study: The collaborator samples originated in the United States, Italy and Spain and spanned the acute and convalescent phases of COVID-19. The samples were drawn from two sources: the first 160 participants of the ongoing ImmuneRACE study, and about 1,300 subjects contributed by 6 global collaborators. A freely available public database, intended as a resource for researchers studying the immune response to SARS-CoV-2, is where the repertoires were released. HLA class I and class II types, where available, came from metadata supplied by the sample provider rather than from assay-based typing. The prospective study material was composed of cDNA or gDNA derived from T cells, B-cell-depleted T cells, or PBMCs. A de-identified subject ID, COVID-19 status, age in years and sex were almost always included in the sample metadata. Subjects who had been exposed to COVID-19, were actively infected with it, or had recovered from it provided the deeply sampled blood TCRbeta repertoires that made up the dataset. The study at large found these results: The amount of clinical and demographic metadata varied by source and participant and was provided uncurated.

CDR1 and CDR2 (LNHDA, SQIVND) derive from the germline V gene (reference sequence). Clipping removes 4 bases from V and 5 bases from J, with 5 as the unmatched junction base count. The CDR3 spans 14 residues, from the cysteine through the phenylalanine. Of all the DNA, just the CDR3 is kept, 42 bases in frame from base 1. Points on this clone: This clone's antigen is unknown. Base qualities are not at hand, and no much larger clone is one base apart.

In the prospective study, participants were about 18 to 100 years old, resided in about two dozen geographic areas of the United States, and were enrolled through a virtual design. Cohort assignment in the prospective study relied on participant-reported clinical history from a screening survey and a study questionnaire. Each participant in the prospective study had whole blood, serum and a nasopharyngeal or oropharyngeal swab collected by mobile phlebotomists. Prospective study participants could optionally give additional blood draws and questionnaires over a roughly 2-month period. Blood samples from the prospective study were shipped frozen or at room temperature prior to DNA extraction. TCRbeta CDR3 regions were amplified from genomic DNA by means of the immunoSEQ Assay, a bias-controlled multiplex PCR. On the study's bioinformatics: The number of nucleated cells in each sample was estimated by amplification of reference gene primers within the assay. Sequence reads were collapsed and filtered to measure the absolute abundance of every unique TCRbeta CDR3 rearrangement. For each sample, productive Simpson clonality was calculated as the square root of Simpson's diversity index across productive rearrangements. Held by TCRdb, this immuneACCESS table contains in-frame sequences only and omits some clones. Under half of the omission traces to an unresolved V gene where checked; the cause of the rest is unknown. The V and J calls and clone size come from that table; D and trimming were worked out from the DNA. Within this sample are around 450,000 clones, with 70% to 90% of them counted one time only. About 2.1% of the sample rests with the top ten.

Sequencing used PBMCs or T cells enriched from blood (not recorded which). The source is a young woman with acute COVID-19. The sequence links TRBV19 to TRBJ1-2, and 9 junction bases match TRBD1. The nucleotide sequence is TGTGCCAGTAGTAGGGACAGGGTCGGGTATGGCTACACCTTC. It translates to CASSRDRVGYGYTF.